The rows below give T cell receptor beta chains drawn from one sample of a study of blood T cell repertoires in COVID-19. Produced via immunoSEQ multiplex PCR; TCRdb's table is partial and in-frame only. The data contain 310,000 or so clones, around 90% of them singletons. Input material: PBMCs or T cells enriched from blood (not recorded which). All receptors derive from a woman in her 30s who had recovered from COVID-19. CDR3s include the opening cysteine and the closing phenylalanine or tryptophan. D genes are given only for firm matches. Clone sizes are given selectively: once, few, many, or a class where the clone is expanded.

CDR3 protein: CASSQVDSYQPQHF; J gene: TRBJ1-5; V gene: TRBV4-1; clone size: once; D gene: .
CDR3 protein: CASSPGTAEDGYTF; J gene: TRBJ1-2; V gene: TRBV18; clone size: .; D gene: TRBD1
CDR3 protein: CASIPSGSGKLFF; J gene: TRBJ1-4; V gene: TRBV28; clone size: .; D gene: .
CDR3 protein: CASSGTGVLNEQFF; J gene: TRBJ2-1; V gene: TRBV2; clone size: .; D gene: TRBD1
CDR3 protein: CAYLTGGNTIYF; J gene: TRBJ1-3; V gene: TRBV30; clone size: .; D gene: .
CDR3 protein: CASSWSPGSYEQYF; J gene: TRBJ2-7; V gene: TRBV5-4; clone size: .; D gene: .
CDR3 protein: CASSPTGGGTDTQYF; J gene: TRBJ2-3; V gene: TRBV7-9; clone size: .; D gene: TRBD1
CDR3 protein: CASIHANSYEQYF; J gene: TRBJ2-7; V gene: TRBV6-5; clone size: once; D gene: .
CDR3 protein: CASSYGAALNEKLFF; J gene: TRBJ1-4; V gene: TRBV6-5; clone size: once; D gene: .
CDR3 protein: CSVEGGGQGSHEQYF; J gene: TRBJ2-7; V gene: TRBV29-1; clone size: .; D gene: TRBD1
CDR3 protein: CASSSGVQETQYF; J gene: TRBJ2-5; V gene: TRBV27; clone size: .; D gene: .
CDR3 protein: CAISHDRAETQYF; J gene: TRBJ2-5; V gene: TRBV10-3; clone size: .; D gene: TRBD1
CDR3 protein: CASNGQGTGNTIYF; J gene: TRBJ1-3; V gene: TRBV28; clone size: .; D gene: .
CDR3 protein: CASSLAVLAGVRGVGNEQFF; J gene: TRBJ2-1; V gene: TRBV7-2; clone size: few; D gene: TRBD2
CDR3 protein: CASSVGLAGVYEQYF; J gene: TRBJ2-7; V gene: TRBV9; clone size: .; D gene: TRBD2
CDR3 protein: CASSLVRLAGGPVSYEQYF; J gene: TRBJ2-7; V gene: TRBV7-6; clone size: .; D gene: TRBD2
CDR3 protein: CTSSQVTSGRIKNIQYF; J gene: TRBJ2-4; V gene: TRBV1; clone size: .; D gene: .